This section outlines one TCR beta chain sequence together with its context. What it binds is not known. Treatment of the sample: oral pan-JAK inhibitor, 5-10 mg twice daily. The sample belongs to a study of CD8+ T cells in alopecia areata. Study findings and constraints: TCR sharing was clearer in mice than between patients, perhaps partly owing to patient HLA diversity. In scalp, tofacitinib significantly decreased clonality and expanded CD8+ clones among the top 100.

The germline V gene encodes CDR1 GTSNPN and CDR2 SVGIG (reference sequence). This CDR3 is 11 amino acids long. J was trimmed by 8 bases and V by 5 bases; bases with no gene match: 2. Once RNA had been extracted, it was reverse transcribed into cDNA to act as the sequencing template. Sequencing used immunoSEQ multiplex PCR; TCRdb keeps in-frame clones, though not all of them. The data contain about 120,000 clones, about 50% of them singletons. This sequence joins TRBV30 and TRBJ1-2; 10 positions match TRBD1. The receptor comes from a human donor with alopecia areata. Sequenced here: CD4+ T cells sorted from blood, sampled at week 4, from a patient treated with tofacitinib. Here the CDR3 DNA reads TGTGCCTGGGACAGGGGGCAGGGCTACACCTTC. This sequence encodes CAWDRGQGYTF.